This is a list of T cell receptor beta chains from one sample in a study of vaccination effects on CD4 cells after COVID-19. Profiled with immunoSEQ multiplex PCR; TCRdb holds only in-frame clones, not every one. The sample shows under 25,000 clones, 80% to 90% of them seen only once. These receptors have no known antigen. The sequences come from CD4+ T cells from PBMCs cultured with SARS-CoV-2 spike peptides, collected after COVID-19 vaccination. All receptors come from a human donor who received a COVID-19 vaccine. Some clones in this sample may be carry-over from other donors' samples. Each CDR3 is given with its conserved first and last residue. The D gene is left open where the match is weak. Expanded clones get a size class; other rows say once, few or many, or leave the size out.

DNA,CDR3,V,size,D,J
TGTGCCAGCAGGGACTTGAGTCGGTGGGGCTACACCTTC,CASRDLSRWGYTF,TRBV2,-,-,TRBJ1-2
TGTGCCAGCAGTTTAAGGATAGACAATCAGCCCCAGCATTTT,CASSLRIDNQPQHF,TRBV28,-,-,TRBJ1-5
TGTGCCAGCAGCTTAGGGATCTGGGGCGTAACCTATAATTCACCCCTCCACTTT,CASSLGIWGVTYNSPLHF,TRBV7-2,-,-,TRBJ1-6
TGCGCCAGCAGCTTGAGGGGGCCGGTGGATGAAAAACTGTTTTTT,CASSLRGPVDEKLFF,TRBV5-1,-,TRBD1,TRBJ1-4
TGTGCCAGCAGTTCTGTATCTCCACTGTTTTTT,CASSSVSPLFF,TRBV28,-,-,TRBJ1-4
TGTGCCAGCAGCCCAACTTACTCCTACAATGAGCAGTTCTTC,CASSPTYSYNEQFF,TRBV6-5,-,-,TRBJ2-1
TGTGCCAGCAGCTTTGACGGATACACTGAAGCTTTCTTT,CASSFDGYTEAFF,TRBV12-3/TRBV12-4,-,-,TRBJ1-1
TGTGCCAGCAGCTTTGGCTCCAGCGGGGGCCTCACAGATACGCAGTATTTT,CASSFGSSGGLTDTQYF,TRBV7-8,-,TRBD2,TRBJ2-3
TGTGCCAGCAGCTACGGGCGCTACTCTGGAAACACCATATATTTT,CASSYGRYSGNTIYF,TRBV5-6,-,-,TRBJ1-3
TGTGCCAGCGCCCCTGAACTTTCTCAGCCCCAGCATTTT,CASAPELSQPQHF,TRBV6-4,-,-,TRBJ1-5
TGTGCCTGGACCCAGGGAGGGATCACCGGGGAGCTGTTTTTT,CAWTQGGITGELFF,TRBV30,-,TRBD2,TRBJ2-2
TGTGCCACCAGTGATGGAGGGGCCCGACCCGGGGAGCTGTTTTTT,CATSDGGARPGELFF,TRBV24-1,-,-,TRBJ2-2
TGTGCCTGGACTAGGACTATGAACACTGAAGCTTTCTTT,CAWTRTMNTEAFF,TRBV30,-,-,TRBJ1-1
TGCAGCGCCCTGCTGCGGTCCGCTGCTAGCACAGATACGCAGTATTTT,CSALLRSAASTDTQYF,TRBV29-1,-,-,TRBJ2-3
TGTGCCAGCATGTTCTCGGGAAGCTATGGCTACACCTTC,CASMFSGSYGYTF,TRBV5-4,-,-,TRBJ1-2
TGTGCCAGCAGATCAAGGGATACGCAGTATTTT,CASRSRDTQYF,TRBV12-3/TRBV12-4,-,-,TRBJ2-3
TGTGCCACCAGTGACCCGCACGGGGCGCGGCTGTTTTTT,CATSDPHGARLFF,TRBV24-1,-,-,TRBJ2-2
TGTGCCAGCTCACCACAAGCGAATGAAAAACTGTTTTTT,CASSPQANEKLFF,TRBV18,-,-,TRBJ1-4
TGTGCCAGCAGTTTATCGTCGGAGACAGATACGCAGTATTTT,CASSLSSETDTQYF,TRBV27,-,-,TRBJ2-3
TGCAGCGTGGGCGGCCAGGTCTCTGGGGCCAACGTCCTGACTTTC,CSVGGQVSGANVLTF,TRBV29-1,few,-,TRBJ2-6
TGTGCGTCGTATGGACAGGCGAACACCGGGGAGCTGTTTTTT,CASYGQANTGELFF,TRBV28,-,TRBD1,TRBJ2-2
TGTGCCAGCAGCCCGGGACACCAGAGGGGTGAAAAACTGTTTTTT,CASSPGHQRGEKLFF,TRBV7-9,-,-,TRBJ1-4
TGTGCCAGCTCAAGGGGGCCTCGGGGGAATGCCGAAGCTTTCTTT,CASSRGPRGNAEAFF,TRBV18,once,TRBD1,TRBJ1-1
TGTGCCAGCAGCAAAGCGCAAGCAGGGTTAGCCAAAAACATTCAGTACTTC,CASSKAQAGLAKNIQYF,TRBV21-1,-,-,TRBJ2-4
TGCGCCAGCAGCTCCGGGACAGGGATAAATCAGCCCCAGCATTTT,CASSSGTGINQPQHF,TRBV5-1,-,TRBD1,TRBJ1-5
TGTGCCAGCAGGGGCGGGACCCAGTACTTC,CASRGGTQYF,TRBV28,-,-,TRBJ2-5
TGTGCCAGCAGCTCACGACAGGGGTACGAGGAAAAACTGTTTTTT,CASSSRQGYEEKLFF,TRBV7-2,once,TRBD1,TRBJ1-4
TGCGCCAGCAGCCAAGTATTGGTACAGGGGGCTTACAATGAGCAGTTCTTC,CASSQVLVQGAYNEQFF,TRBV4-3,-,TRBD1,TRBJ2-1
TGTGCCAGCAGTTTGGGGGCGAGGTACTATGGCTACACCTTC,CASSLGARYYGYTF,TRBV28,-,-,TRBJ1-2
TGTGCCAGCAGCCAAGGGCTAGCGGCTCCCACAGATACGCAGTATTTT,CASSQGLAAPTDTQYF,TRBV3-1/TRBV3-2,-,TRBD2,TRBJ2-3
TGTGCCAGCAGCTTAGAGAAAATACTCACCGGGGAGCTGTTTTTT,CASSLEKILTGELFF,TRBV7-2,-,-,TRBJ2-2
TGTGCCAGCAGCACCCGGACTAGCACAGATACGCAGTATTTT,CASSTRTSTDTQYF,TRBV9,once,-,TRBJ2-3
TGTGCCAGCAGTTCGGACAGGGCTAATGAAAAACTGTTTTTT,CASSSDRANEKLFF,TRBV27,-,TRBD1,TRBJ1-4
TGTGCCAGCAGCGCCTATACAGGACCCGGCTACACCTTC,CASSAYTGPGYTF,TRBV9,-,-,TRBJ1-2
TGTGCCAGCAGTTCGCACATTGGGACAGCCAACTATGGCTACACCTTC,CASSSHIGTANYGYTF,TRBV6-5,-,TRBD1,TRBJ1-2
TGCAGTGCTAGTGACAGACTAAACTATGGCTACACCTTC,CSASDRLNYGYTF,TRBV20-1,-,-,TRBJ1-2
TGTGCCAGTAGTTCGAGCAGGCGTACTGAAGCTTTCTTT,CASSSSRRTEAFF,TRBV19,-,-,TRBJ1-1
TGTGCCAGCAGCCAGGGACTAGCGGGGATGGGTCAGACCCAGTACTTC,CASSQGLAGMGQTQYF,TRBV4-2,-,TRBD2,TRBJ2-5
TGTGCCAGCAGCCCAGGGGGCAAGAATTCACCCCTCCACTTT,CASSPGGKNSPLHF,TRBV7-3,-,TRBD1,TRBJ1-6
TGTGCCAGCTCCCCTCAGACCGGGGAGCTGTTTTTT,CASSPQTGELFF,TRBV18,-,-,TRBJ2-2
TGTGCCAGTAGTATATACCCAAGGGGTGAAAAACTGTTTTTT,CASSIYPRGEKLFF,TRBV19,once,-,TRBJ1-4
TGTGCCAGCAGTCGATATCGACAGGAAAAACTGTTTTTT,CASSRYRQEKLFF,TRBV28,-,-,TRBJ1-4
TGTGCCAGTAGGAAAGGACTAGCGGGGGAGCAAGAGACCCAGTACTTC,CASRKGLAGEQETQYF,TRBV19,-,TRBD2,TRBJ2-5
TGTGCCAGCAGTTCAAACCGGGACGGGAGGGATGAGCAGTTCTTC,CASSSNRDGRDEQFF,TRBV28,few,TRBD2,TRBJ2-1
TGTGCCAGCAGCTCGAACGCCGGGCGGTATTCTAATGAAAAACTGTTTTTT,CASSSNAGRYSNEKLFF,TRBV12-1,-,-,TRBJ1-4
TGTGCCAGCCGTAGTAGGGGACAGTTATATGGCTACACCTTC,CASRSRGQLYGYTF,TRBV6-5,-,TRBD1,TRBJ1-2
TGTGCCAGCAGCGTAGCTATGACAGGGTACGGCTACACCTTC,CASSVAMTGYGYTF,TRBV9,-,TRBD1,TRBJ1-2
TGTGCCAGCAGCAAGTTGGGCACGAGGAAACTGTTTTTT,CASSKLGTRKLFF,TRBV21-1,-,-,TRBJ1-4
TGTGCCAGCAGCTGGGGGGGGCCTCGGGCGGATACGCAGTATTTT,CASSWGGPRADTQYF,TRBV7-6,-,-,TRBJ2-3
TGTGCCACCAGTGGGGAGAAGACGAAAGGGGTGAGCACCGGGGAGCTGTTTTTT,CATSGEKTKGVSTGELFF,TRBV24-1,-,-,TRBJ2-2
TGTGCCAGCAGTTTATTGGTTGGTGGCTACACCTTC,CASSLLVGGYTF,TRBV28,-,-,TRBJ1-2
TGTGCCAGCAGCAAAGATGGGGGACCGTCCACAGATACGCAGTATTTT,CASSKDGGPSTDTQYF,TRBV21-1,-,-,TRBJ2-3
TGTGCCAGCAGCCTTACCGGGGGGACGGGGCAGCCCCAGCATTTT,CASSLTGGTGQPQHF,TRBV7-3,-,-,TRBJ1-5